This entry features one TCR beta chain sequence. The sample comes from a study of OX40 agonist ivuxolimab in advanced cancers. Whole-study context: Each dose-escalation patient presented with hepatocellular carcinoma, melanoma, renal cell or head and neck cancer. Eligibility admitted prior anti-PD-1, anti-PD-L1 or anti-CTLA-4 therapy; roughly 39% had some.

The assay was immunoSEQ multiplex PCR, and TCRdb's table has in-frame clones only and misses some. The sample lists more than 60,000 clones, 65% to 90% seen once, with roughly 0.7% in the top ten. Germline assignment: CDR1 MNHNY and CDR2 SVGAGI (reference sequence). V was pared by 0 bases and J by 1 base, with 9 bases between. This CDR3 comprises 15 residues. The specimen comprised CD4+ or CD8+ T cells sorted from blood, sampled in a trial of the OX40 agonist ivuxolimab. The chain uses TRBV6-6 and TRBJ1-1; perhaps TRBD1 as D (6 bases). The sequence derives from an adult with an advanced solid tumor such as melanoma, head and neck, liver or kidney cancer. The CDR3 protein is CASSYSSQGNTEAFF. CDR3 nucleotide sequence: TGTGCCAGCAGTTACTCGTCACAGGGGAACACTGAAGCTTTCTTT.